What follows describes a single TCR beta chain. The antigen is undetermined. Produced via immunoSEQ multiplex PCR; TCRdb's table is partial and in-frame only. The sample lists tens of thousands of clones; about nine tenths were seen once. Peripheral blood came from all dose cohorts at three timepoints. CDR1 and CDR2 (germline): SGHRS, YFSETQ. V gave up 4 bases and J gave up 0 bases, with 8 bases separating them. The CDR3 runs to 14 residues. The data are from a study of OX40 agonist ivuxolimab in advanced cancers. For the study at large: Across the patients, intravenous ivuxolimab was delivered every 2 weeks at 0.01 to 10 mg/kg. Study results and limitations: Some of the nonresponding patients also showed low levels of normalized T-cell clonal expansion. On average, CD8+ T cells showed a greater number of expanded clones than CD4+.

The TCR was taken from an adult with an advanced solid tumor such as melanoma, head and neck, liver or kidney cancer. This chain connects TRBV5-1 to TRBJ1-5; D is uncertain. The specimen was CD4+ or CD8+ T cells sorted from blood, collected in a trial of the OX40 agonist ivuxolimab. CDR3 loop: CASSPDHSNQPQHF. The CDR3 DNA reads as TGCGCCAGCAGCCCGGATCATAGCAATCAGCCCCAGCATTTT. Full variable domain (rest looked up from reference TRBV5-1 and TRBJ1-5): KAGVTQTPRYLIKTRGQQVTLSCSPISGHRSVSWYQQTPGQGLQFLFEYFSETQRNKGNFPGRFSGRQFSNSRSEMNVSTLELGDSALYLCASSPDHSNQPQHFGDGTRLSIL.